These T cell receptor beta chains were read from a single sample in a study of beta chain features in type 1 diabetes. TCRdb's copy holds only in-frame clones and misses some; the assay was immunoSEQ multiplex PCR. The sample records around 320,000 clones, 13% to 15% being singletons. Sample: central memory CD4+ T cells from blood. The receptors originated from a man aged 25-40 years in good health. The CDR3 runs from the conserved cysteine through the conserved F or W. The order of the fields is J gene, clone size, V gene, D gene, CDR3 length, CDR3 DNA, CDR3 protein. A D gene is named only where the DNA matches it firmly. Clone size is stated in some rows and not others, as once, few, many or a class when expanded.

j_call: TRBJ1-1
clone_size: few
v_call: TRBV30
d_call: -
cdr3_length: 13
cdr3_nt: TGTGCCTGGAGGTCGAACAAAAACACTGAAGCTTTCTTT
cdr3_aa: CAWRSNKNTEAFF

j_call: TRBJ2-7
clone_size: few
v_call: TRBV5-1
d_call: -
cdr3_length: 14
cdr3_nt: TGCGCCAGCAGCCTCTTCGGCAACTCCTACGAGCAGTACTTC
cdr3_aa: CASSLFGNSYEQYF

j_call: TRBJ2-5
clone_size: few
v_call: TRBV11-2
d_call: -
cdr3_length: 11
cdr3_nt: TGTGCCAGCAGCTTCGTCCCTACCCAGTACTTC
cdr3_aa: CASSFVPTQYF

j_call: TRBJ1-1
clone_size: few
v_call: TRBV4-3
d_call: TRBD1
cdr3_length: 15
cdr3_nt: TGCGCCAGCAGCCACCACGGACAGGGGAACACTGAAGCTTTCTTT
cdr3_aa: CASSHHGQGNTEAFF

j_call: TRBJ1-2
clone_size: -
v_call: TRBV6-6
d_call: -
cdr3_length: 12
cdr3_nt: TGTGCCAGCAGTTACCTCGAGCATGGCTACACCTTC
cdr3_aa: CASSYLEHGYTF

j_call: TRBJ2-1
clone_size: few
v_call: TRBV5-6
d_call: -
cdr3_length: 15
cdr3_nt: TGTGCCAGCAGCTTGTCGGGACTGAACTACAATGAGCAGTTCTTC
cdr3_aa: CASSLSGLNYNEQFF

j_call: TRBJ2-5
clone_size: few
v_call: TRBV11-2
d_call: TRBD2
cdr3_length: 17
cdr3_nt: TGTGCCAGCACCAGAATGGGACTAGCGGGGGGACAAGAGACCCAGTACTTC
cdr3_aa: CASTRMGLAGGQETQYF

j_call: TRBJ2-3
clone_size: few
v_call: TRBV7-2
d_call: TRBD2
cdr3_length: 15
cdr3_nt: TGTGCCAGCAGCCCCCTAGCGGGGGGAGGGGGCACGCAGTATTTT
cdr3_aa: CASSPLAGGGGTQYF

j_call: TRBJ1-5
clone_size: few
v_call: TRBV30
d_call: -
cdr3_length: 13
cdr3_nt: TGTGCCTGGAGTGTCCGCGGCAATCAGCCCCAGCATTTT
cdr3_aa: CAWSVRGNQPQHF

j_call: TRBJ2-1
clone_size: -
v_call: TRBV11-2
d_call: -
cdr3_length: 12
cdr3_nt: TGTGCCAGCAGCTTAATGGGGGATGAGCAGTTCTTC
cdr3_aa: CASSLMGDEQFF

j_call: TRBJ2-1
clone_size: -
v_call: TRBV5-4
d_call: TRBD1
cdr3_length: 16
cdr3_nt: TGTGCCAGCAGCTTACCCGGGACAGGGGTTCTCGATGAGCAGTTCTTC
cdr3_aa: CASSLPGTGVLDEQFF

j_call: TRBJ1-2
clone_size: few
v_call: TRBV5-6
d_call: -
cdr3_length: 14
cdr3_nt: TGTGCCAGCAGCTCGCTCGAGGGGCAGAATGGCTACACCTTC
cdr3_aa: CASSSLEGQNGYTF

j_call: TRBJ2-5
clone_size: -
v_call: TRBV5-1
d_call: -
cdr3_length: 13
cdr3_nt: TGCGCCAGCAGCCTCGGCTCTCAAGAGACCCAGTACTTC
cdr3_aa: CASSLGSQETQYF

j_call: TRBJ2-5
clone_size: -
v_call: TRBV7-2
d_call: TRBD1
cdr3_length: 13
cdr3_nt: TGTGCCAGCAGCAAGACAGGGAGAGAGACCCAGTACTTC
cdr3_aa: CASSKTGRETQYF

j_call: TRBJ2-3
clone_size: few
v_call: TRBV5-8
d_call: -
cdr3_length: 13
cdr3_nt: TGTGCCAGCAGCTTCGAGGGGACAGATACGCAGTATTTT
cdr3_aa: CASSFEGTDTQYF

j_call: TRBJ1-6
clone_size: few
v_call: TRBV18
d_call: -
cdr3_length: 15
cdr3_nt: TGTGCCAGCTCTCTCAAGACCGCCTATAATTCACCCCTCCACTTT
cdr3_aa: CASSLKTAYNSPLHF

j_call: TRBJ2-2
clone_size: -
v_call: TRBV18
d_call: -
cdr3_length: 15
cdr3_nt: TGTGCCAGCTCACCTCGGTCAAGTTACACCCGGGAGCTGTTTTTT
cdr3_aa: CASSPRSSYTRELFF

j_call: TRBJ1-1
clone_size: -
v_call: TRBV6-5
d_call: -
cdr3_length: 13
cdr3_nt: TGTGCCAGCAAGGCAGAGACGAACACTGAAGCTTTCTTT
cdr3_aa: CASKAETNTEAFF